This T cell receptor beta chain was observed in a study of human T cells and chemical hapten exposure. Time point meaning: patch test 3, about 24 weeks after DPC sensitization. The treatment denotes: therapeutic diphenylcyclopropenone sensitization with weekly scalp DPC. This clonotype showed up just a few times. The library labeled individual cDNA molecules by adding unique molecular identifiers to them. Using its own MiXCR run on the RACE reads, TCRdb lists one record per CDR3 protein. The profile shows 100,000 to 150,000 distinct CDR3 sequences, about 11% of them singletons. This CDR3 comprises 13 residues. The junction had 11 bases not matched to a gene; V was cut back by 8 bases and J by 8 bases. The germline gives CDR1 MNHEY, CDR2 SVGAGI.

This sequence joins TRBV6-5 and TRBJ1-2; 7 nucleotides line up with TRBD1. The input for sequencing was whole blood, taken in connection with sensitization to the hapten diphenylcyclopropenone (DPC). The TCR sequence derives from a woman aged 50 to 60 with alopecia areata. Some clones in this sample may be carry-over from other donors' samples. CDR3 DNA sequence: TGTGCCAGCCACCCGGGACAGCGAGTCGGCTACACCTTC. Translating it yields CASHPGQRVGYTF.